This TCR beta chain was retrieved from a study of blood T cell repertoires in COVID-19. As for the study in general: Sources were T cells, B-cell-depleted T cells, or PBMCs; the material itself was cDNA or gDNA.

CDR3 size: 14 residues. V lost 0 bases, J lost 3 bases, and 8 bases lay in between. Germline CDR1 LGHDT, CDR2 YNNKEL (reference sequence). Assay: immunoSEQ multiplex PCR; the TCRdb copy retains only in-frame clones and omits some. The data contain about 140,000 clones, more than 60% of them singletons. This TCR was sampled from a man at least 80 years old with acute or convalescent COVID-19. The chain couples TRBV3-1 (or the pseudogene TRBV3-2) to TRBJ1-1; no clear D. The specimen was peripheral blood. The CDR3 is CASSQEGSYTEAFF. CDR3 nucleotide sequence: TGTGCCAGCAGCCAAGAGGGCAGCTACACTGAAGCTTTCTTT.